Shown below are 9 T cell receptor beta chains from a single sample sequenced in a study of T cells in Graves' hyperthyroidism and ophthalmopathy. The TCR beta CDR3 regions underwent amplification using RNA transcripts as the source. When the TCR CDR3 underwent first-round RT-PCR, the HTBI primer set was used. TCRdb re-analysed the multiplex PCR reads in MiXCR, keeping a single row per CDR3 protein. This sample has about 400,000 distinct CDR3 sequences, with over 12% found just once. Material for sequencing was blood. These receptors were taken from a woman aged 55 to 70 with Graves' ophthalmopathy.

This clonotype appeared many times. The chain uses TRBV12-3 or TRBV12-4 and TRBJ2-6, with D hard to call. V dropped 6 bases and J dropped 3 bases, with 15 bases sitting between them. The CDR3 sequence is 16 residues long. Written as DNA, the CDR3 is TGTGCCAGCAGACCACCATCAGTGGGTGGGGCCAACGTCCTGACTTTC. Residues: CASRPPSVGGANVLTF.

In this sample, this clonotype turned up a few times. This sequence joins TRBV9 and TRBJ1-2, with D possibly TRBD1 on 6 matching bases. Germline V gives CDR1 SGDLS, CDR2 YYNGEE. The CDR3 length is 14 residues. Trimming left V 2 bases short and J 3 bases short, with 11 bases between. The CDR3 loop is CASSVQTGYYGYTF. Written as DNA, the CDR3 is TGTGCCAGCAGCGTTCAGACAGGATACTATGGCTACACCTTC.

This clonotype was observed at least ten times. For the CDR3, the DNA is TGTGCCAGCAGCAAAGGGGTTTACGTCGACCTGGCCAGCCAAGAGACCCAGTACTTC. Translating gives CASSKGVYVDLASQETQYF. This rearrangement joins TRBV11-2 to TRBJ2-5; the D gene is possibly TRBD1 (5 bases). Germline V gene data show CDR1 as SGHAT and CDR2 as FQNNGV. Trimming removed 5 bases from V and 1 base from J, with 26 bases in between. The CDR3 is 19 residues long.

The chain recombines TRBV11-1 with TRBJ1-1; the match to TRBD1 covers 8 bases. CDR1 and CDR2 from the germline V gene are SGHAT and FQDESV (reference sequence). J was trimmed by 5 bases and V by 2 bases; bases with no gene match: 4. The CDR3 loop spans 14 amino acids. This CDR3 is CASSLSRTGTEAFF. The CDR3 DNA reads TGTGCCAGCAGCTTATCCCGGACAGGGACTGAAGCTTTCTTT.

Comment on this clonotype: This may be a read error: a much more frequent sequence differs by one nucleotide. The rearrangement links TRBV28 to TRBJ1-2, with D unclear. There are 13 residues in the CDR3. The V end was cut by 5 bases, the J end by 8 bases, with 15 bases between. Germline V gene lookup returns CDR1 MDHEN and CDR2 SYDVKM. As DNA, the CDR3 is TGTGCCAGCAGTATGCGGAGGGCGTTGGGCTACACCTTC. Translating gives CASSMRRALGYTF.

This clonotype was picked up many times. The chain combines TRBV3-1 with TRBJ2-2; 11 bases are shared with TRBD2. The germline CDR1 and CDR2 sequences are LGHDT and YNNKEL (reference sequence). CDR3 length: 17 residues. V gave up 2 bases and J gave up 5 bases; unmatched junction bases: 7. The CDR3 reads CASSQLPTSGMTGELFF. The CDR3 DNA sequence: TGTGCCAGCAGCCAACTCCCGACTAGCGGGATGACCGGGGAGCTGTTTTTT.

V gene TRBV7-9 combines with J gene TRBJ2-7; 7 bases match TRBD2. Germline V CDR1 and CDR2: SEHNR, FQNEAQ (reference sequence). The CDR3 length is 15 residues. The J segment lost 6 bases and the V segment lost 1 base, leaving 9 bases of the junction unmatched. The CDR3 DNA reads TGTGCCAGCAGCTTAGGAGCGGGGATGTTGGGCGAGCAGTACTTC. Protein: CASSLGAGMLGEQYF.

This clonotype was detected ten times or more. The genes are TRBV7-9 and TRBJ2-5, with a weak D call TRBD2 (5 bases). From germline, CDR1 is SEHNR and CDR2 FQNEAQ (reference sequence). The CDR3 is 13 residues long. Trimming cost V 2 bases and J 7 bases, with 11 bases left between them. CDR3 nucleotide sequence: TGTGCCAGCAGCTTAAGGCCTGGAGGGACCCAGTACTTC. Protein sequence: CASSLRPGGTQYF.

There are many counts of this clonotype. The V and J genes are TRBV11-2 and TRBJ2-5; weak D call: TRBD2 (5 bases). In germline, CDR1 is SGHAT, CDR2 FQNNGV. The V gene lost 0 bases and the J gene lost 4 bases, with 12 bases spanning the gap. The CDR3 loop spans 15 amino acids. The CDR3 DNA reads TGTGCCAGCAGCTTAGATTTGGGAGTGGGAGAGACCCAGTACTTC. As protein: CASSLDLGVGETQYF.